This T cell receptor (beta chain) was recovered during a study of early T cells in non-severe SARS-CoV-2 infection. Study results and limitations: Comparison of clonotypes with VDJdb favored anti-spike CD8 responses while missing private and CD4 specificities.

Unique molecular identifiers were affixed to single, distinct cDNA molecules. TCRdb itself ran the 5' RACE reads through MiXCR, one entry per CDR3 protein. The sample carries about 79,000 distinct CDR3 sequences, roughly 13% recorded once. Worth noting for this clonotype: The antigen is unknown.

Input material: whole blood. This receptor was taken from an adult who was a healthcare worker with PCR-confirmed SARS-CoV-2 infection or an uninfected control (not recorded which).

The CDR3 here is CASSPRFMRGTEAFF. The DNA of the CDR3 is TGTGCCAGCAGCCCCAGGTTCATGAGGGGCACTGAAGCTTTCTTT. V and J are TRBV11-3 and TRBJ1-1; the D gene is possibly TRBD1 (5 bases). Trimming took off 5 bases at V and 4 bases at J, with 17 bases between the two ends. Germline V CDR1 and CDR2: SGHNT, YENEEA. The CDR3 spans 15 residues. Using reference TRBV11-3 and TRBJ1-1 for the parts outside the CDR3, the full variable domain is EAGVVQSPRYKIIEKKQPVAFWCNPISGHNTLYWYLQNLGQGPELLIRYENEEAVDDSQLPKDRFSAERLKGVDSTLKIQPAELGDSAVYLCASSPRFMRGTEAFFGQGTRLTVV.